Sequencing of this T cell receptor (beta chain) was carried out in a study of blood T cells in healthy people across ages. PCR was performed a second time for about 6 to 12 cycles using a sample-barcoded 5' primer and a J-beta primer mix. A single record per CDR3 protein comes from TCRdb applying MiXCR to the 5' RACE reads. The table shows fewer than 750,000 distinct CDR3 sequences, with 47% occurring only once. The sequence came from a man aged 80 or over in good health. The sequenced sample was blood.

CDR3 in DNA: TGCAGCGTTGAGGCGACGGGACAGGGATCCTACGAGCAGTACTTC. Translated, it gives CSVEATGQGSYEQYF. The chain couples TRBV29-1 to TRBJ2-7; TRBD1 agrees at 9 bases. The CDR3 is 15 amino acids. V was pared by 3 bases and J by 1 base, with 7 bases of the junction left unmatched. Per the germline V gene, CDR1 is SQVTM and CDR2 is ANQGSEA.